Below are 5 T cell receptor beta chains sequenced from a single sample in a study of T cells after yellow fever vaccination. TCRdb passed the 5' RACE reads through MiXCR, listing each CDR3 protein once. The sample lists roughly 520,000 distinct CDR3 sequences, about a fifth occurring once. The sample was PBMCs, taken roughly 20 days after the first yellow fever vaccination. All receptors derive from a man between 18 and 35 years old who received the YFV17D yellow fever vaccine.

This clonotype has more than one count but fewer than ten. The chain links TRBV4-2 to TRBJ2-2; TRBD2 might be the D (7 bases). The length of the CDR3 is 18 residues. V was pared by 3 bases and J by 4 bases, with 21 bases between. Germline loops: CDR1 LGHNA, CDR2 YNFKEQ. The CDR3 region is CASSHAFGGGTSTGELFF. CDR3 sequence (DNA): TGTGCCAGCAGCCACGCTTTCGGCGGGGGCACTTCCACCGGGGAGCTGTTTTTT.

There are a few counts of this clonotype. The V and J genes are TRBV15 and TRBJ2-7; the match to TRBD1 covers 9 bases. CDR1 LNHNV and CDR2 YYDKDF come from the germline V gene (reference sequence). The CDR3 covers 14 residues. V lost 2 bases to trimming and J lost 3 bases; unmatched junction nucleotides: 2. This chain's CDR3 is CATSRWTGDYEQYF. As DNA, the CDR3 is TGTGCCACCAGCAGATGGACAGGGGACTACGAGCAGTACTTC.

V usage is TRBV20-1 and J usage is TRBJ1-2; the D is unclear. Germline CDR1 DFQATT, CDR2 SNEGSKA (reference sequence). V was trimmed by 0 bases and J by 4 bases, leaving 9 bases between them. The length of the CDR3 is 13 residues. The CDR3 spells CSARDLRGYGYTF. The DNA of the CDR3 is TGCAGTGCTAGAGATTTACGGGGCTATGGCTACACCTTC.

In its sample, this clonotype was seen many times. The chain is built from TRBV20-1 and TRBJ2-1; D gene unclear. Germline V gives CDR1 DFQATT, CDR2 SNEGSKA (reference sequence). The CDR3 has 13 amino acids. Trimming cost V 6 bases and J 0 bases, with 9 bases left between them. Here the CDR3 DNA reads TGCAGTGCGCGAGCGTACTCCTACAATGAGCAGTTCTTC. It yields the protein CSARAYSYNEQFF.

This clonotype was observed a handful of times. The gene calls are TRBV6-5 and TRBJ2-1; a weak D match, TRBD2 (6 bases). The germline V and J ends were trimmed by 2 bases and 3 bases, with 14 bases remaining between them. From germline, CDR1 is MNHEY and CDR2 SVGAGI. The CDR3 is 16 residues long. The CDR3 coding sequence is TGTGCCAGCAGTTACCGACCCGGGACTCTCTACAATGAGCAGTTCTTC. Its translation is CASSYRPGTLYNEQFF.